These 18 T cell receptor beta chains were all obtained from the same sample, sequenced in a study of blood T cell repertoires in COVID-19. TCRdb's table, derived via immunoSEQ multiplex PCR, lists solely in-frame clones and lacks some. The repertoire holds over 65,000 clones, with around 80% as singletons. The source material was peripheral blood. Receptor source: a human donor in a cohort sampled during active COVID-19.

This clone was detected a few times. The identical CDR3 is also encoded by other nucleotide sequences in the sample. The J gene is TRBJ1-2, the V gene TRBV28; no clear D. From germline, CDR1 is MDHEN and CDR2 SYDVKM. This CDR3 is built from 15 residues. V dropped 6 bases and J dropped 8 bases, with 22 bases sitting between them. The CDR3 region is CASSRREGGLVGYTF. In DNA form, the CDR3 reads TGTGCCAGCAGCCGTAGGGAGGGAGGTTTGGTCGGCTACACCTTC.

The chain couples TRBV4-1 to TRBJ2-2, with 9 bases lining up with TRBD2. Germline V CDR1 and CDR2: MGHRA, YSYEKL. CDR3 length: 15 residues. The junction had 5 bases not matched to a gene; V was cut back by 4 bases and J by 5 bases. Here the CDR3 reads CASSPGGRATGELFF. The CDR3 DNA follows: TGCGCCAGCAGCCCGGGCGGGAGGGCAACCGGGGAGCTGTTTTTT.

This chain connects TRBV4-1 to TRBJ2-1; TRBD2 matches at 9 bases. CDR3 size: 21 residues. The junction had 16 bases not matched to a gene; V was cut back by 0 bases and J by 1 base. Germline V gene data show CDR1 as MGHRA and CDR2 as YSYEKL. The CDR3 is CASSQESPDVAGDMSYNEQFF. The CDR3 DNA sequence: TGCGCCAGCAGCCAAGAAAGTCCCGATGTAGCGGGAGACATGTCCTACAATGAGCAGTTCTTC.

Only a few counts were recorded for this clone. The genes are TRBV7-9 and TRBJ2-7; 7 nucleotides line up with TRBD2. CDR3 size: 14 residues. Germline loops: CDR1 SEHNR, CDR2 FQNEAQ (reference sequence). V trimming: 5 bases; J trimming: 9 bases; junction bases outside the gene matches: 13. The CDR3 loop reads CASSRAATSWMQYF. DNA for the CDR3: TGTGCCAGCAGCCGCGCCGCGACTAGCTGGATGCAGTACTTC. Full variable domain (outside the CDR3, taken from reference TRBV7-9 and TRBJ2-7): DTGVSQNPRHKITKRGQNVTFRCDPISEHNRLYWYRQTLGQGPEFLTYFQNEAQLEKSRLLSDRFSAERPKGSFSTLEIQRTEQGDSAMYLCASSRAATSWMQYFGPGTRLTVT.

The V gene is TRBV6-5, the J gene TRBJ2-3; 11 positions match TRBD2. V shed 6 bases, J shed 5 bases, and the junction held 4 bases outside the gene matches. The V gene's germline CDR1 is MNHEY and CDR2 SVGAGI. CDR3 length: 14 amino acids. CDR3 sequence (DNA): TGTGCCAGCAGGGGGCTAGCGGGAGGAGATACGCAGTATTTT. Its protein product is CASRGLAGGDTQYF.

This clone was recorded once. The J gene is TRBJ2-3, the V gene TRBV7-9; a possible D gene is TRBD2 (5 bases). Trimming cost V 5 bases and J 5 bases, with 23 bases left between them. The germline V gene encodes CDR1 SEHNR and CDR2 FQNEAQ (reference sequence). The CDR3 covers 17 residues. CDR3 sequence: CASSPLFGGKGEDTQYF. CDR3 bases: TGTGCCAGCAGCCCCCTTTTTGGAGGAAAAGGAGAAGATACGCAGTATTTT.

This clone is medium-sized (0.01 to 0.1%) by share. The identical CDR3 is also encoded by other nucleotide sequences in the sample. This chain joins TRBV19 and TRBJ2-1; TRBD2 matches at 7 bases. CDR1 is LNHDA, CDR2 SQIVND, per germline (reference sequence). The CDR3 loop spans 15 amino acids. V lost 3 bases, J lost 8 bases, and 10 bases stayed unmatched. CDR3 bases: TGTGCCAGTAGTATCGGGAGGTCTAACTTCTATGAGCAGTTCTTC. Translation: CASSIGRSNFYEQFF.

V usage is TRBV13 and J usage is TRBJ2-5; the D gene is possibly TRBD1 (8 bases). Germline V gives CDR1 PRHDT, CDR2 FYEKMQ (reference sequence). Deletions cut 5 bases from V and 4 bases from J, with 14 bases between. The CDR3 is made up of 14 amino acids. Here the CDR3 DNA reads TGTGCCAGCAGCGACAGGGGAGGGTCAGAGACCCAGTACTTC. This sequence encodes CASSDRGGSETQYF.

The CDR3 sequence: CASSQGATEAFF. The CDR3 DNA reads as TGTGCCAGCAGCCAAGGGGCTACTGAAGCTTTCTTT. This sequence joins TRBV3-1 (or the pseudogene TRBV3-2) and TRBJ1-1; D unclear. The CDR3 extends over 12 amino acids. Germline CDR1 reads LGHDT; CDR2 reads YNNKEL (reference sequence). The V and J ends lost 1 base and 5 bases respectively, with 5 bases between them.

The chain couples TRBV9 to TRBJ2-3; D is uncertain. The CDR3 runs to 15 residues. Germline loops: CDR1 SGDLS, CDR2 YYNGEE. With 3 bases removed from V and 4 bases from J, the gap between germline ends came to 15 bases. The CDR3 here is CASSDDIGPADTQYF. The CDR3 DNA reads TGTGCCAGCAGCGACGACATTGGCCCCGCAGATACGCAGTATTTT.

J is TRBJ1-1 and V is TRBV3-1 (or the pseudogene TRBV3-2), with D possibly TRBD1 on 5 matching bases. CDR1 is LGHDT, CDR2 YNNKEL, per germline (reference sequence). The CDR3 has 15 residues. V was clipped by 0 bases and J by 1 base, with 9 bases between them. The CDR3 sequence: CASSQEGVGNTEAFF. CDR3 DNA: TGTGCCAGCAGCCAAGAAGGGGTCGGGAACACTGAAGCTTTCTTT.

CDR3 nucleotides: TGTGCCAGCAGCCCGCCTCCGGGAGATACGCAGTATTTT. Translating it yields CASSPPPGDTQYF. The chain has TRBV7-2 and TRBJ2-3; D is undetermined. V was clipped by 5 bases and J by 5 bases, with 11 bases between them. From germline, CDR1 is SGHTA and CDR2 FQGNSA. CDR3 length: 13 residues.

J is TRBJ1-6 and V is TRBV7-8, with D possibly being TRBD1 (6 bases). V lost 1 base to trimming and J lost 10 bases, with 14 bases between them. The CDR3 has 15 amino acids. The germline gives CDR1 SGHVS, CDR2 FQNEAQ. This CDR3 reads CASSLDAGANSPLHF. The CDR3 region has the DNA TGTGCCAGCAGCTTAGATGCAGGGGCTAACTCACCCCTCCACTTT. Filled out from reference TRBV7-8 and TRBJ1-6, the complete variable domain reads GAGVSQSPRYKVAKRGQDVALRCDPISGHVSLFWYQQALGQGPEFLTYFQNEAQLDKSGLPSDRFFAERPEGSVSTLKIQRTQQEDSAVYLCASSLDAGANSPLHFGNGTRLTVT.

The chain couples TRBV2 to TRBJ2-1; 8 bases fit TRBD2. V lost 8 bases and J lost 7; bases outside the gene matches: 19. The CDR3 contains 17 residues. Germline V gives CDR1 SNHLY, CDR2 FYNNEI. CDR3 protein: CASRQRESRGRRNEQFF. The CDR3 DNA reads TGTGCCAGCCGGCAAAGAGAATCTCGCGGGAGGAGAAATGAGCAGTTCTTC.

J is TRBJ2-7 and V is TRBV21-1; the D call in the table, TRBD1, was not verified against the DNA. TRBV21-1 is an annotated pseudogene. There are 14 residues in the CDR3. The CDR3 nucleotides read TGTGCCAGCAGCAAGGGGCAGGGGGCCTACGAGCAGTACTTC. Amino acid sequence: CASSKGQGAYEQYF.

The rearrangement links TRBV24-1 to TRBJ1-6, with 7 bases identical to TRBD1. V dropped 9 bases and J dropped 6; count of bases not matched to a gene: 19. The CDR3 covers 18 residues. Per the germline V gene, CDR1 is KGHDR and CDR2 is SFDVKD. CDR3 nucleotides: TGTGCCACCGATCTACAAGGGGGCCTGTCCCCACTTAATTCACCCCTCCACTTT. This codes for CATDLQGGLSPLNSPLHF.

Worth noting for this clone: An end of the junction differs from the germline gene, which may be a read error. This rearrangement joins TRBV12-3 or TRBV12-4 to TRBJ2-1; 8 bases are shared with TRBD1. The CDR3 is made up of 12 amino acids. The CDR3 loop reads CASSSGDRGCLF. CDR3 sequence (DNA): TGTGCCAGCAGTTCCGGCGACAGGGGTTGTCTCTTC.

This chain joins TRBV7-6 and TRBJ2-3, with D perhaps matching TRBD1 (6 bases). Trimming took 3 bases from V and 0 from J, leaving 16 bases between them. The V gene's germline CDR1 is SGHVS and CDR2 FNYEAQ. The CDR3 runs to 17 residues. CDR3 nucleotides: TGTGCCAGCAGCTTCCACGTCCGGGACACGAGCACAGATACGCAGTATTTT. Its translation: CASSFHVRDTSTDTQYF.